The table lists the clone carrying this T cell receptor beta chain with a few counts. Its antigen is unidentified. TCR beta CDR3 region amplification was performed from RNA transcripts. In the first-round RT-PCR of the TCR CDR3, the HTBI primer set was used. TCRdb recomputed calls from the multiplex PCR reads with MiXCR, one row per CDR3 protein. The sample consists of roughly 500,000 distinct CDR3 sequences, about 15% of them appearing once. This sample stems from a study of T cells in Graves' hyperthyroidism and ophthalmopathy. Patients were aged 18 to 65, had disease duration under 2 months, and had newly diagnosed hyperthyroidism. Blood was sampled at initial diagnosis of hyperthyroidism, prior to onset of any ophthalmopathy symptoms. Regarding the study as a whole: For ophthalmopathy, model prediction preceded onset by a median about 6.4 months. Most expanded thyroid clonotypes above 0.001 also appeared in blood.

Sequenced: blood. The receptor was derived from a woman in her twenties or thirties with Graves' hyperthyroidism that later progressed to Graves' ophthalmopathy.

CDR3: CASSGRRDGNTIYF. The CDR3 DNA sequence: TGTGCCAGCAGTGGACGCAGGGACGGAAACACCATATATTTT. This sequence joins TRBV6-2 or TRBV6-3 and TRBJ1-3; D may be TRBD1 (5 bases). CDR1 is MNHEY, CDR2 SVGEGT, per germline. V was pared by 5 bases and J by 4 bases, with 12 bases between. CDR3 length: 14 amino acids.